The text below deals with one T cell receptor beta chain. What antigen it recognizes has not been identified. The record has no base qualities; no much larger clone is one base away. This record belongs to a study of blood T cell repertoires in COVID-19 (dated by TCRdb to between 2020 and 2021). About the full investigation: Collaborator samples came from the United States, Italy and Spain and covered acute and convalescent phases of COVID-19. The samples were drawn from two sources: the first 160 participants of the ongoing ImmuneRACE study, and over 950 subjects contributed by 6 global collaborators. Sample metadata almost always included a de-identified subject ID, COVID-19 status, age in years and sex. The material from the prospective study consisted of cDNA or gDNA derived from T cells, B-cell-depleted T cells, or PBMCs. Where available, HLA class I and class II types were taken from metadata supplied by the sample provider and were not determined by assay-based typing. The repertoires were released in a freely available public database meant as a resource for research on the immune response to SARS-CoV-2. The dataset comprised deeply sampled blood TCRbeta repertoires from subjects exposed to, actively infected with, or recovered from COVID-19.

TCRbeta CDR3 regions were amplified from genomic DNA by means of the immunoSEQ Assay, a bias-controlled multiplex PCR. The authors' analysis ran thus. The number of nucleated cells in each sample was estimated from the amplification of reference gene primers within the assay. Sequence reads were collapsed and filtered to measure the absolute abundance of every unique TCRbeta CDR3 rearrangement. For each sample, productive Simpson clonality was calculated as the square root of Simpson's diversity index over productive rearrangements. Drawn from immuneACCESS, this table holds only the in-frame rearrangements with V and J called that TCRdb kept. Clones are partly lost; checked studies trace under half to an unresolved V gene and leave the rest unexplained. That table is the source of V, J and clone size, and D and trimming were worked out from the DNA. Present in this sample are around 250,000 clones, 89% of which were seen just once. The top ten clonotypes cover 0.85% to 1% of the sample.

The paper as a whole reports these results and caveats: The amount of clinical and demographic metadata varied by source and participant and was provided uncurated.

Another Seattle source contributed samples from volunteer blood donors who had recovered from COVID-19. The collaborating institutions used their own protocols to collect whole blood in K2EDTA tubes. Collaborator samples were shipped for TCRbeta analysis as frozen whole blood, isolated PBMCs, or DNA extracted from either sample type. This clonotype originated in a woman aged 40 to 50 who had recovered from COVID-19. The sample taken for sequencing was peripheral blood.

The CDR3 region: CASSLDVSVSYEQYF. The DNA sequence is given as TGTGCCAGCAGCTTAGATGTTAGCGTCTCCTACGAGCAGTACTTC. This receptor chain uses TRBV7-6 and TRBJ2-7; possibly the D gene is TRBD2, per 5 matching bases. Per the germline V gene, SGHVS is the CDR1 and FNYEAQ is the CDR2. Spanning cysteine to phenylalanine, the CDR3 consists of 15 amino acids. Just CDR3 DNA is preserved here, 45 bases in frame from base 1. At the junction V is shortened by 1 base and J by 0 bases, with 10 bases in between.